The 31 T cell receptor beta chains given below trace back to one sample, sequenced in a study of shared clonotypes between healthy human individuals. In the naive CD8 group, cells lacked CD45RO and were positively selected for CCR7, so terminally differentiated effector memory CD45RA+ cells were left out. TCRdb's table, derived via immunoSEQ multiplex PCR, lists solely in-frame clones and lacks some. This sample has 1.5 million to 2.5 million clones, with less than 95% found just once. What was sequenced was naive CD8+ T cells sorted from blood. The receptors originated from a man between 18 and 35 years old in good health.

CDR3 DNA sequence: TGCGCCAGCAGCCAGGGACAGGGATCCTACAATGAGCAGTTCTTC. Translation: CASSQGQGSYNEQFF. This sequence joins TRBV4-1 and TRBJ2-1; 9 nucleotides line up with TRBD1. In germline, CDR1 is MGHRA, CDR2 YSYEKL. The CDR3 is made up of 15 amino acids. The trim removed 3 bases at V and 1 base at J, leaving 1 base unmatched.

In regard to this clone: Distinct nucleotide sequences in the sample also encode this CDR3. The J gene is TRBJ1-5, the V gene TRBV7-2; TRBD1 aligns across 8 bases. The V segment lost 5 bases and the J segment 2 bases; nucleotides outside the gene matches: 2. Germline assignment: CDR1 SGHTA and CDR2 FQGNSA. The CDR3 runs 14 residues. CDR3 coding DNA: TGTGCCAGCAGCCTGGGACAGGGCAATCAGCCCCAGCATTTT. Translation gives CASSLGQGNQPQHF.

The chain recombines TRBV4-3 with TRBJ1-6; D is ambiguous. This CDR3 region has 17 residues. The ends were cut back, 3 bases at V and 0 bases at J, with 12 bases in the middle. Germline assignment: CDR1 LGHNA and CDR2 YSLEER. CDR3 in amino acids: CASSQDYFGSYNSPLHF. CDR3 nucleotides: TGCGCCAGCAGCCAGGACTACTTCGGCTCCTATAATTCACCCCTCCACTTT.

The chain has TRBV28 and TRBJ2-3; 12 positions agree with TRBD2. Germline CDR1 reads MDHEN; CDR2 reads SYDVKM. The J segment lost 2 bases and the V segment lost 4 bases, leaving 4 bases of the junction unmatched. The CDR3 is 16 residues long. CDR3 protein: CASSSLAGGYTDTQYF. The DNA of the CDR3 is TGTGCCAGCAGTTCGCTAGCGGGGGGGTACACAGATACGCAGTATTTT.

The rearrangement uses TRBV9 and TRBJ1-6; no definite D call. V was clipped by 0 bases and J by 5 bases, with 9 bases between them. The CDR3 sequence is 15 residues long. Germline assignment: CDR1 SGDLS and CDR2 YYNGEE. The CDR3 loop reads CASSVEAGNNSPLHF. As DNA, the CDR3 is TGTGCCAGCAGCGTAGAGGCGGGAAATAATTCACCCCTCCACTTT.

V and J are TRBV7-9 and TRBJ2-5; D is possibly TRBD1 or TRBD2 (5 bases each). The V end was cut by 5 bases, the J end by 3 bases, with 13 bases between. The V gene's germline CDR1 is SEHNR and CDR2 FQNEAQ (reference sequence). This CDR3 contains 14 residues. The CDR3: CASSTRDGKETQYF. In DNA form, the CDR3 reads TGTGCCAGCAGCACCCGGGACGGAAAAGAGACCCAGTACTTC.

V is TRBV30 and J is TRBJ2-3; D not resolved. V shed 0 bases and J shed 4 bases, with 14 bases lying between them. The length of the CDR3 is 15 residues. The V gene's germline CDR1 is GTSNPN and CDR2 SVGIG (reference sequence). CDR3: CAWSVSPRPADTQYF. In nucleotides, the CDR3 is TGTGCCTGGAGTGTATCACCTCGGCCCGCAGATACGCAGTATTTT. The whole variable domain, filled in from reference TRBV30 and TRBJ2-3, reads SQTIHQWPATLVQPVGSPLSLECTVEGTSNPNLYWYRQAAGRGLQLLFYSVGIGQISSEVPQNLSASRPQDRQFILSSKKLLLSDSGFYLCAWSVSPRPADTQYFGPGTRLTVL.

The V and J genes are TRBV28 and TRBJ1-1; 11 nucleotides match TRBD1. The CDR3 sequence is 14 residues long. V lost 7 bases, J lost 5 bases, and 6 bases stayed unmatched. Germline V gene lookup returns CDR1 MDHEN and CDR2 SYDVKM. In nucleotides, the CDR3 is TGTGCCAGCACCCGGACAGGGGGCGGAACTGAAGCTTTCTTT. Translated, it gives CASTRTGGGTEAFF.

V is TRBV6-6 and J is TRBJ2-3; 8 nucleotides line up with TRBD2. Germline V gives CDR1 MNHNY, CDR2 SVGAGI (reference sequence). The CDR3 length is 16 residues. After removal of 2 bases from V and 2 bases from J, the junction contained 6 bases not matched to a gene. The CDR3 here is CASSYPLADNTDTQYF. In DNA, the CDR3 is TGTGCCAGCAGTTACCCACTAGCGGATAACACAGATACGCAGTATTTT.

V and J are TRBV7-9 and TRBJ2-7; D remains unclear. Trimming took 2 bases from V and 7 from J, leaving 18 bases between them. The CDR3 consists of 15 residues. Per the germline V gene, CDR1 is SEHNR and CDR2 is FQNEAQ (reference sequence). The DNA for the CDR3 is TGTGCCAGCAGCTTAACCAAGGGCCCCTTTGGGGAGCAGTACTTC. It yields the protein CASSLTKGPFGEQYF.

This clone is a singleton in its sample. This chain uses TRBV7-9 with TRBJ2-1, with 8 bases fitting TRBD1. V trimming: 8 bases; J trimming: 5 bases; junction bases outside the gene matches: 2. CDR3 size: 12 residues. CDR1 and CDR2 from the germline V gene are SEHNR and FQNEAQ (reference sequence). DNA for the CDR3: TGTGCCAGCGGGACAGGCAACAATGAGCAGTTCTTC. This gives the protein CASGTGNNEQFF.

With regard to this clone: Other DNA variants within this sample encode the same CDR3. This rearrangement joins TRBV30 to TRBJ2-7; D may match TRBD1 or TRBD2 (6 bases each). V was pared by 2 bases and J by 3 bases, with 11 bases between. Per germline, CDR1 GTSNPN and CDR2 SVGIG (reference sequence). The CDR3 consists of 13 residues. The DNA for the CDR3 is TGTGCCTGGAGTCTCGGGGGCGGCTACGAGCAGTACTTC. Translation gives CAWSLGGGYEQYF.

The chain combines TRBV5-1 with TRBJ2-7; 9 bases align to TRBD1. The V and J ends lost 3 bases and 6 bases, in that order; junction bases with no gene match: 7. CDR3 length: 14 amino acids. Germline V gene sequence: CDR1 SGHRS, CDR2 YFSETQ. Written as DNA, the CDR3 is TGCGCCAGCAGCTGGACAGGGGATGCGTCCGAGCAGTACTTC. It translates to CASSWTGDASEQYF.

The chain uses TRBV6-5 and TRBJ1-6; D remains unclear. Trimming took off 2 bases at V and 7 bases at J, with 15 bases between the two ends. This CDR3 region has 16 residues. Germline-derived CDR1 and CDR2 are MNHEY and SVGAGI. The CDR3: CASSYDNPPTNSPLHF. CDR3 bases: TGTGCCAGCAGTTACGACAACCCCCCGACGAATTCACCCCTCCACTTT.

The CDR3 sequence is CATRDRGNSPLHF. CDR3 DNA: TGTGCCACCAGGGACAGGGGTAATTCACCCCTCCACTTT. The V call is TRBV6-1, the J call TRBJ1-6; 10 bases map to TRBD1. In germline, CDR1 is MNHNS, CDR2 SASEGT. Unmatched junction bases numbered 3, after V lost 10 bases and J lost 6 bases. The CDR3 is 13 amino acids.

V and J are TRBV2 and TRBJ2-1, with no clear D. The CDR3 spans 11 residues. V dropped 6 bases and J dropped 6 bases, with 6 bases sitting between them. The germline gives CDR1 SNHLY, CDR2 FYNNEI. CDR3 amino acids: CASRYVNEQFF. DNA of the CDR3: TGTGCCAGCAGATATGTCAATGAGCAGTTCTTC. Full variable domain (outside the CDR3, taken from reference TRBV2 and TRBJ2-1): EPEVTQTPSHQVTQMGQEVILRCVPISNHLYFYWYRQILGQKVEFLVSFYNNEISEKSEIFDDQFSVERPDGSNFTLKIRSTKLEDSAMYFCASRYVNEQFFGPGTRLTVL.

This sequence joins TRBV10-3 and TRBJ1-4; 9 nucleotides match TRBD1. The V segment lost 5 bases and the J segment 7 bases; nucleotides outside the gene matches: 5. CDR3 length equals 14 residues. Germline CDR1 is ENHRY and CDR2 is SYGVKD. The CDR3 DNA follows: TGTGCCATCAGTAATGACAGGGGGAGTGAAAAACTGTTTTTT. Translation gives CAISNDRGSEKLFF.

Regarding this clone: This sample includes further DNA sequences coding for the same CDR3. This chain connects TRBV4-1 to TRBJ2-7; no firm D call. Germline lookup yields CDR1 MGHRA and CDR2 YSYEKL. V was shortened by 3 bases and J by 0 bases, with 9 bases between the two germline ends. The CDR3 sequence is 14 residues long. The CDR3 DNA reads as TGCGCCAGCAGCCAGTTGAGGAGCTCCTACGAGCAGTACTTC. Translating gives CASSQLRSSYEQYF.

This chain connects TRBV28 to TRBJ1-1, with unresolved D. This CDR3 comprises 13 residues. From germline, CDR1 is MDHEN and CDR2 SYDVKM. V dropped 4 bases and J dropped 1 base, with 7 bases sitting between them. CDR3 sequence (DNA): TGTGCCAGCAGTTATAACAGGAACACTGAAGCTTTCTTT. Its protein is CASSYNRNTEAFF.

The chain joins TRBV10-2 to TRBJ2-1; the match to TRBD2 covers 11 bases. Per the germline V gene, CDR1 is WSHSY and CDR2 is SAAADI. V lost 8 bases and J lost 8; bases outside the gene matches: 5. This CDR3 contains 13 residues. The CDR3 DNA is TGCGCCAGCCTAGCGGGGGGCCCGGATGAGCAGTTCTTC. Residues: CASLAGGPDEQFF.

This clone was seen just once. The J gene is TRBJ1-3, the V gene TRBV4-3; D uncertain. The CDR3 loop spans 14 amino acids. Trimming cost V 0 bases and J 8 bases, with 11 bases left between them. Germline CDR1 is LGHNA and CDR2 is YSLEER. CDR3 coding DNA: TGCGCCAGCAGCCAAGATCACGGCGGAGACACCATATATTTT. Translation gives CASSQDHGGDTIYF.

The genes are TRBV5-4 and TRBJ2-7; weak D call: TRBD2 (6 bases). The V gene lost 1 base and the J gene lost 8 bases, with 13 bases spanning the gap. The CDR3 sequence is 13 residues long. The germline V gene encodes CDR1 SGHNT and CDR2 YYREEE (reference sequence). The CDR3 coding sequence is TGTGCCAGCAGCTTGATGTCGGGGGAAAAGCAGTACTTC. It translates to CASSLMSGEKQYF.

The V call is TRBV4-1, the J call TRBJ1-1; TRBD1 is a possible D gene (5 bases). The CDR3 covers 15 residues. Trimming shortened V by 0 bases and J by 4 bases, and 12 bases separated the two germline ends. CDR1 and CDR2 (germline): MGHRA, YSYEKL. Written as DNA, the CDR3 is TGCGCCAGCAGCCAAGAGGACACCATCTTCACTGAAGCTTTCTTT. This gives the protein CASSQEDTIFTEAFF.

The gene calls are TRBV2 and TRBJ2-2; D may be TRBD1 (7 bases). Germline-derived CDR1 and CDR2 are SNHLY and FYNNEI. This CDR3 region has 13 residues. Trimming left V 9 bases short and J 2 bases short, with 10 bases between. The CDR3 region is CARRDSNTGELFF. The CDR3 DNA sequence: TGTGCCAGGCGGGACAGTAACACCGGGGAGCTGTTTTTT.

V is TRBV7-9 and J is TRBJ1-1, with D possibly TRBD1 on 6 matching bases. The germline V and J ends were trimmed by 5 bases and 3 bases, with 16 bases remaining between them. CDR1 is SEHNR, CDR2 FQNEAQ, per germline (reference sequence). CDR3 length: 15 amino acids. The CDR3 DNA sequence: TGTGCCAGCAGCCCGAGGGGGGACGGTGACACTGAAGCTTTCTTT. Translating gives CASSPRGDGDTEAFF.

This sequence joins TRBV28 and TRBJ2-7; D remains unclear. The CDR3 sequence is 12 residues long. Germline CDR1 and CDR2: MDHEN and SYDVKM. Trimming cost V 3 bases and J 7 bases, with 10 bases left between them. CDR3 coding DNA: TGTGCCAGCAGTTTTCGCGGTTTTGAGCAGTACTTC. It codes for CASSFRGFEQYF.

This clone appeared a single time. The rearrangement joins TRBV27 to TRBJ2-1; the match to TRBD1 covers 9 bases. Germline assignment: CDR1 MNHEY and CDR2 SMNVEV (reference sequence). The V and J ends lost 11 bases and 10 bases, in that order; junction bases with no gene match: 15. The CDR3 spans 14 residues. For the CDR3, the DNA is TGTGCCTCCAAGTTGGGGACAGGGTTGGTGGAGCAGTTCTTC. Protein product: CASKLGTGLVEQFF.

J is TRBJ2-1 and V is TRBV7-8, with 8 positions matching TRBD2. Germline V gene data show CDR1 as SGHVS and CDR2 as FQNEAQ. The CDR3 runs to 15 residues. V trimming: 4 bases; J trimming: 7 bases; junction bases outside the gene matches: 9. Here the CDR3 reads CASSSGREVWNEQFF. The DNA for the CDR3 is TGTGCCAGCAGCTCTGGGCGGGAGGTGTGGAATGAGCAGTTCTTC.

V and J are TRBV11-2 and TRBJ2-5; D unresolved. This CDR3 comprises 13 residues. V was cut by 5 bases and J by 1 base, with 8 bases left in between. Germline-derived CDR1 and CDR2 are SGHAT and FQNNGV. CDR3 in amino acids: CASSPSAQETQYF. The DNA for the CDR3 is TGTGCCAGCAGCCCCTCGGCCCAAGAGACCCAGTACTTC.

The CDR3 DNA follows: TGTGCCAGCAGCTTAGATCTGGGTTGGGGGAATGAGCAGTTCTTC. Protein sequence: CASSLDLGWGNEQFF. The chain recombines TRBV11-2 with TRBJ2-1; perhaps D is TRBD1 or TRBD2 (5 bases each). This CDR3 contains 15 residues. V was clipped by 0 bases and J by 7 bases, with 13 bases between them. The V gene's germline CDR1 is SGHAT and CDR2 FQNNGV.

The chain uses TRBV10-3 and TRBJ1-4; 12 nucleotides agree with TRBD1. The V gene's germline CDR1 is ENHRY and CDR2 SYGVKD. Losses at the gene ends were 10 bases for V and 8 bases for J; bases not matched to a gene: 14. CDR3 length: 16 amino acids. CDR3 in DNA: TGTGCCACCACTCCCGGGACAGGGGGCATCGACGAAAAACTGTTTTTT. This translates into CATTPGTGGIDEKLFF.